This T cell receptor (beta chain) comes out of a study of blood T cell repertoires in COVID-19. Some clones are missing from TCRdb's copy, which holds only in-frame ones; the method was immunoSEQ multiplex PCR. The sample contains about 150,000 clones, around 83% of which appear only once. With 4 bases removed from V and 6 bases from J, the gap between germline ends came to 10 bases. Germline CDR1 SNHLY, CDR2 FYNNEI. This CDR3 is 13 amino acids long. The chain recombines TRBV2 with TRBJ2-1, with D unresolved. The sample was peripheral blood. This sequence originates from a woman aged 60 to 75 with acute or convalescent COVID-19. DNA of the CDR3: TGTGCCAGCAGTGTGATGGCTGCCAATGAGCAGTTCTTC. As protein: CASSVMAANEQFF.